These 21 T cell receptor beta chains originate from one sample sequenced in a study of tumor-infiltrating lymphocytes in oesophageal squamous cell carcinoma (dated by TCRdb to the mid-2010s). Library preparation employed PCR. The sequencer was an Illumina HiSeq 2000. In TCRdb, the public reads were trimmed at Q25 with fastp and aligned with MiXCR, with productive beta chains retained. CDR3 protein sequences are deduplicated, and each keeps its most common genes and DNA. For this sample there are 15,000 to 20,000 distinct CDR3 sequences; roughly 40% appear just once. The ten top clones hold about 17% of the sample. The specimen was normal esophageal tissue next to the tumor. All receptors derive from a female donor with esophageal squamous cell carcinoma.

The V and J genes are TRBV12-3 or TRBV12-4 and TRBJ2-5; 7 nucleotides match TRBD2. CDR3 length: 14 amino acids. V was pared by 8 bases and J by 3 bases, with 9 bases of the junction left unmatched. The CDR3 region has the DNA TGTGCCAGCTCCCAGGCTAGCGGAAAAGAGACCCAGTACTTC. This gives the protein CASSQASGKETQYF.

This clonotype came up many times. The V and J genes are TRBV6-1 and TRBJ2-1; no clear D gene. The CDR3 is 14 amino acids. Germline CDR1 MNHNS, CDR2 SASEGT. Trimming took off 7 bases at V and 4 bases at J, with 14 bases between the two ends. CDR3 sequence: CASKPEQRYNEQFF. CDR3 in DNA: TGTGCCAGCAAACCTGAGCAACGTTACAATGAGCAGTTCTTC.

This chain uses TRBV27 with TRBJ2-5, with 7 nucleotides matching TRBD1. The DNA matches TRBJ2-7 better at its end, which makes the J call doubtful. The CDR3 spans 14 residues. Germline V gene sequence: CDR1 MNHEY, CDR2 SMNVEV (reference sequence). The CDR3 sequence: CASSPLTGTYEQYF. CDR3 coding DNA: TGTGCCAGCAGTCCCCTGACAGGGACCTACGAGCAGTACTTC.

This clonotype is medium-sized by share. Here the CDR3 reads CASSYEPGQGNEKLFF. CDR3 nucleotides: TGTGCCAGCAGCTATGAACCGGGACAGGGTAATGAAAAACTGTTTTTT. The V and J genes are TRBV7-8 and TRBJ1-4; 9 nucleotides agree with TRBD1. J was trimmed by 4 bases and V by 4 bases; bases with no gene match: 7. The CDR3 totals 16 residues. Per the germline V gene, CDR1 is SGHVS and CDR2 is FQNEAQ.

This clonotype was seen many times. The CDR3 is CASSSGDVGTEAFF. DNA for the CDR3: TGCGCCAGCAGCTCCGGGGATGTAGGCACTGAAGCTTTCTTT. The chain combines TRBV5-1 with TRBJ1-1; no firm D call. CDR1 is SGHRS, CDR2 YFSETQ, per germline. Trimming shortened V by 3 bases and J by 4 bases, and 13 bases separated the two germline ends. The CDR3 loop spans 14 amino acids.

The sample holds many counts of this clonotype. This chain links TRBV11-2 with TRBJ2-5, with D possibly TRBD1 on 6 matching bases. CDR1 is SGHAT, CDR2 FQNNGV, per germline. The CDR3 has 14 amino acids. Trimming left V 1 base short and J 11 bases short, with 17 bases between. CDR3 region: CASSLGDRLNEQYF. CDR3 nucleotides: TGTGCCAGCAGCTTAGGAGACAGGCTCAATGAGCAGTACTTC.

A remark on this clonotype: The limits of the CDR3 on the DNA are not certain, so only TCRdb's listed CDR3 is given. This chain connects TRBV12-3 or TRBV12-4 to TRBJ2-3; TRBD1, the D gene given by the table, was not confirmed from the DNA. The CDR3 spans 20 residues, counting both ends. This chain's CDR3 is CARTTRESGQGGQKHSVLRF.

DNA of the CDR3: TGTGCCAGCAGCGGGACCATCAACAATGAGCAGTTCTTC. It translates to CASSGTINNEQFF. The chain has TRBV7-6 and TRBJ2-1, with D perhaps matching TRBD1 or TRBD2 (5 bases each). Trimming cost V 5 bases and J 5 bases, with 10 bases left between them. Germline CDR1 reads SGHVS; CDR2 reads FNYEAQ. The CDR3 covers 13 residues.

Concerning this clonotype itself: A read error may account for a junction end that differs from germline. The chain employs TRBV6-2 or TRBV6-3 and TRBJ2-5; D possibly uses TRBD1 or TRBD2 (5 bases each). This CDR3 has 16 residues. CDR1 and CDR2 from the germline V gene are MNHEY and SVGEGT. The CDR3 region is CASSRELGRKFLPLHF. In DNA form, the CDR3 reads TGTGCCAGCAGCCGCGAACTGGGACGGAAATTTTTGCCCCTCCACTTC.

This clonotype was seen many times. This chain connects TRBV7-9 to TRBJ2-5; tentatively, D is TRBD1 or TRBD2 (5 bases each). Trimming removed 7 bases at V and 11 bases at J, with 26 bases between. This CDR3 region has 15 residues. CDR1 and CDR2 (germline): SEHNR, FQNEAQ (reference sequence). In DNA form, the CDR3 reads TGTGCCAGCATCCGACCGGGACGGATAAACAATGAGCAGTACTTC. This translates into CASIRPGRINNEQYF.

In this sample, this clonotype is medium-sized (0.01 to 0.1%). This chain connects TRBV7-9 to TRBJ2-5, with 11 positions matching TRBD2. Germline CDR1 reads SEHNR; CDR2 reads FQNEAQ (reference sequence). Losses at the gene ends were 3 bases for V and 2 bases for J; bases not matched to a gene: 8. This CDR3 spans 17 amino acids. Here the CDR3 reads CASSFSIGTSGQETQYF. The CDR3 nucleotides are TGTGCCAGCAGCTTTTCCATCGGGACTAGCGGACAAGAGACCCAGTACTTC. Looking up the rest from reference TRBV7-9 and TRBJ2-5 gives the full variable domain: DTGVSQNPRHKITKRGQNVTFRCDPISEHNRLYWYRQTLGQGPEFLTYFQNEAQLEKSRLLSDRFSAERPKGSFSTLEIQRTEQGDSAMYLCASSFSIGTSGQETQYFGPGTRLLVL.

The rearrangement joins TRBV6-2 or TRBV6-3 to TRBJ2-3, with 7 bases identical to TRBD2. The J call may be incorrect, as the DNA end agrees better with TRBJ2-1. The germline gives CDR1 MNHEY, CDR2 SVGEGT. The length of the CDR3 is 11 residues. DNA of the CDR3: TGTGCCAGCAGGGATACTAGCGTACAGTTCTTC. This codes for CASRDTSVQFF.

DNA of the CDR3: TGTGCCAGCAGGGCTACTAGCGGGGGGGCTTACAATGAGCAGTTCTTC. Encoded protein: CASRATSGGAYNEQFF. The chain links TRBV7-2 to TRBJ2-5, with TRBD2 identical over 13 bases. The DNA end favors TRBJ2-1, so the J call may be wrong. There are 16 residues in the CDR3. CDR1 is SGHTA, CDR2 FQGNSA, per germline.

This clonotype was seen a handful of times. This sequence may be a read error, since a much larger clone differs from it by one base. The rearrangement joins TRBV7-6 to TRBJ2-1; 9 nucleotides match TRBD2. The end of the DNA is better explained by TRBJ2-7, so the J call may be wrong. The V gene's germline CDR1 is SGHVS and CDR2 FNYEAQ. The CDR3 is 15 amino acids. Written as DNA, the CDR3 is TGTGCCAGCAGCTTAGCTAGCGGGGGATACAATGAGCAGTACTTC. As protein: CASSLASGGYNEQYF.

This clonotype is medium-sized by share. The chain recombines TRBV7-9 with TRBJ2-3; TRBD2 matches at 7 bases. Per the germline V gene, CDR1 is SEHNR and CDR2 is FQNEAQ (reference sequence). V lost 4 bases and J lost 0; bases outside the gene matches: 1. The CDR3 totals 14 residues. The CDR3: CASSWDYSTDTQYF. The CDR3 DNA follows: TGTGCCAGCAGCTGGGACTATAGCACAGATACGCAGTATTTT.

This clonotype was seen many times. The V call is TRBV27, the J call TRBJ2-1, with 7 bases aligning to TRBD1. The CDR3 consists of 16 residues. Germline CDR1 is MNHEY and CDR2 is SMNVEV (reference sequence). The trim removed 6 bases at V and 3 bases at J, leaving 11 bases unmatched. The CDR3 coding sequence is TGTGCCAGCAGCCTAGGAGGACAGGCGTTCTACAATGAGCAGTTCTTC. Translation: CASSLGGQAFYNEQFF.

This clonotype was seen at least ten times. The J gene is TRBJ1-1, the V gene TRBV12-3 or TRBV12-4, with D perhaps TRBD1 (6 bases). Deletions cut 2 bases from V and 5 bases from J, with 9 bases between. The CDR3 runs 13 residues. DNA of the CDR3: TGTGCCAGCAGTTTATACAGGGATACTGAAGCTTTCTTT. Translating it yields CASSLYRDTEAFF.

In regard to this clonotype: Lacking the conserved final phenylalanine or tryptophan, this CDR3 likely reflects a read error. Because the CDR3's place on the DNA is in doubt, the DNA is left out and the CDR3 is given as listed by TCRdb. The chain uses TRBV7-2 and TRBJ2-6. Germline CDR1 and CDR2: SGHTA and FQGNSA. The CDR3 region is 8 residues in length, termini included. The CDR3 protein is CASSLGPT.

The chain couples TRBV28 to TRBJ1-2; TRBD1 aligns across 7 bases. V lost 2 bases, J lost 6 bases, and 6 bases stayed unmatched. The length of the CDR3 is 14 residues. Germline V CDR1 and CDR2: MDHEN, SYDVKM. The CDR3 nucleotides are TGTGCCAGCAGTTTACTCGGGACAGTTCATGGCTACACCTTC. Protein sequence: CASSLLGTVHGYTF.

In its sample, this clonotype was seen many times. The chain joins TRBV6-1 to TRBJ2-2; TRBD1 might be the D (6 bases). Trimming shortened V by 8 bases and J by 1 base, and 11 bases separated the two germline ends. The CDR3 has 14 residues. Germline V CDR1 and CDR2: MNHNS, SASEGT. In DNA form, the CDR3 reads TGTGCCAGCTTCGGACAGCAGAACACCGGGGAGCTGTTTTTT. It codes for CASFGQQNTGELFF.

This chain joins TRBV7-3 and TRBJ2-3, with D possibly matching TRBD2 (6 bases). The germline V and J ends were trimmed by 0 bases and 0 bases, with 10 bases remaining between them. The length of the CDR3 is 16 residues. Per germline, CDR1 SGHTA and CDR2 FQGTGA. In DNA, the CDR3 is TGTGCCAGCAGCTTAACTAGCGGAACTAGCACAGATACGCAGTATTTT. It yields the protein CASSLTSGTSTDTQYF.